One sample yielded the 20 T cell receptor beta chains listed below, sequenced in a study of cytomegalovirus exposure and HLA in healthy donors. Clones were read by immunoSEQ multiplex PCR, and TCRdb kept only the in-frame ones, dropping some. The sample contains 130,000 or so clones, over 75% of which appear only once. The sequencing sample was made of PBMCs. These TCRs come from a woman in her 30s in good health and CMV-seronegative.

This chain uses TRBV19 with TRBJ1-5; D is ambiguous. The CDR3 totals 15 residues. The germline gives CDR1 LNHDA, CDR2 SQIVND (reference sequence). The V end was cut by 7 bases, the J end by 0 bases, with 13 bases between. The CDR3 spells CASKGWQDSNQPQHF. CDR3 bases: TGTGCCAGTAAAGGTTGGCAGGATAGCAATCAGCCCCAGCATTTT.

V gene TRBV7-2 combines with J gene TRBJ2-5; 10 bases match TRBD2. The CDR3 is 18 residues long. Per the germline V gene, CDR1 is SGHTA and CDR2 is FQGNSA. V was pared by 5 bases and J by 5 bases, with 17 bases of the junction left unmatched. In nucleotides, the CDR3 is TGTGCCAGCAGCAAGGAAGGTGGCCTAGCGGGGGCCCGGGAGACCCAGTACTTC. This codes for CASSKEGGLAGARETQYF.

This clone has a single count. The rearrangement uses TRBV5-5 and TRBJ1-2, with 9 bases aligning to TRBD1. With 2 bases clipped from V and 3 bases from J, the junction kept 2 bases outside the gene matches. Germline CDR1 is SGHKS and CDR2 is YYEKEE (reference sequence). The CDR3 has 14 residues. The CDR3 DNA reads TGTGCCAGCAGCTTCAGGGACAGGGACTATGGCTACACCTTC. Its protein is CASSFRDRDYGYTF.

In its sample, this clone was seen a few times. J is TRBJ2-7 and V is TRBV6-5; TRBD2 agrees at 9 bases. J was trimmed by 7 bases and V by 7 bases; bases with no gene match: 14. Germline V gene data show CDR1 as MNHEY and CDR2 as SVGAGI. CDR3 length: 15 residues. The CDR3 sequence is CASTPTGGGAREQYF. In DNA, the CDR3 is TGTGCCAGCACCCCCACCGGCGGGGGGGCAAGGGAGCAGTACTTC.

As DNA, the CDR3 is TGTGCCAGCAGTCCCGTACGGGAGGAGCAGTACTTC. Protein sequence: CASSPVREEQYF. V is TRBV7-2 and J is TRBJ2-7, with D tentatively TRBD2 (6 bases). The CDR3 sequence is 12 residues long. Trimming cost V 6 bases and J 7 bases, with 13 bases left between them. Germline V gene sequence: CDR1 SGHTA, CDR2 FQGNSA.

The gene calls are TRBV5-4 and TRBJ1-6; D is unresolved. The germline V gene has CDR1 SGHNT and CDR2 YYREEE (reference sequence). With 0 bases removed from V and 2 bases from J, the gap between germline ends came to 12 bases. The CDR3 consists of 17 residues. The CDR3 DNA is TGTGCCAGCAGCTTGGGTCATGTGTCAGCCTATAATTCACCCCTCCACTTT. Translating gives CASSLGHVSAYNSPLHF.

The V and J genes are TRBV19 and TRBJ1-1, with D unclear. The CDR3 is made up of 13 amino acids. V dropped 3 bases and J dropped 2 bases, with 7 bases sitting between them. Looked up from germline, CDR1 is LNHDA and CDR2 is SQIVND (reference sequence). The CDR3 protein is CASSIKRNTEAFF. The CDR3 nucleotides are TGTGCCAGTAGTATTAAGAGAAACACTGAAGCTTTCTTT.

The rearrangement links TRBV6-5 to TRBJ2-2; 7 nucleotides align to TRBD2. The CDR3 extends over 15 amino acids. The V segment lost 6 bases and the J segment 1 base; nucleotides outside the gene matches: 5. Germline values: CDR1 MNHEY, CDR2 SVGAGI. In DNA, the CDR3 is TGTGCCAGCAGAGGGGTAGCGGGGAACACCGGGGAGCTGTTTTTT. As protein: CASRGVAGNTGELFF.

In this sample, this clone turned up a few times. The chain couples TRBV2 to TRBJ1-2; D is perhaps TRBD1 (6 bases). In germline, CDR1 is SNHLY, CDR2 FYNNEI. The CDR3 totals 11 residues. Trimming took off 5 bases at V and 7 bases at J, with 8 bases between the two ends. The DNA of the CDR3 is TGTGCCAGCAGTACAGGGTCTGGCTACACCTTC. Its protein product is CASSTGSGYTF.

This rearrangement joins TRBV30 to TRBJ2-3; 8 bases fit TRBD2. The CDR3 length is 15 residues. The germline V gene encodes CDR1 GTSNPN and CDR2 SVGIG (reference sequence). V shed 0 bases and J 2 bases; nucleotides not matched to a gene: 4. The CDR3 nucleotides are TGTGCCTGGAGTGTGTTAGCGGGGTTCACAGATACGCAGTATTTT. Its translation is CAWSVLAGFTDTQYF.

The V gene is TRBV4-1, the J gene TRBJ1-2; 8 bases match TRBD1. Germline values: CDR1 MGHRA, CDR2 YSYEKL. The V and J ends lost 3 bases and 0 bases, in that order; junction bases with no gene match: 9. The length of the CDR3 is 17 residues. CDR3 amino acids: CASSQGTGSFANYGYTF. Here the CDR3 DNA reads TGCGCCAGCAGCCAGGGGACAGGATCCTTCGCTAACTATGGCTACACCTTC.

The chain has TRBV7-9 and TRBJ2-7; TRBD1 matches 8 bases. In germline, CDR1 is SEHNR, CDR2 FQNEAQ (reference sequence). The CDR3 has 15 amino acids. V shed 1 base, J shed 5 bases, and the junction held 7 bases outside the gene matches. The CDR3, as DNA: TGTGCCAGCAGCTTAGGGGGACAGGAGATAAACGAGCAGTACTTC. It specifies CASSLGGQEINEQYF.

This clone was found once. The chain links TRBV6-6 to TRBJ1-2; D ambiguous. The V end lost 7 bases, the J end lost 7 bases, and 19 bases lay between the germline ends. This CDR3 region has 14 residues. From germline, CDR1 is MNHNY and CDR2 SVGAGI (reference sequence). The CDR3 protein is CASNLLQSPGGYTF. CDR3 nucleotides: TGTGCCAGCAACCTGCTTCAAAGCCCAGGTGGCTACACCTTC.

CDR3 sequence: CASSFIGGNTGELFF. For the CDR3, the DNA is TGTGCCAGCAGCTTTATCGGGGGGAACACCGGGGAGCTGTTTTTT. The chain combines TRBV7-2 with TRBJ2-2; TRBD2 might be the D (6 bases). Germline CDR1 SGHTA, CDR2 FQGNSA. V lost 3 bases and J 1 base, leaving 9 bases between the germline ends. The CDR3 runs 15 residues.

This clone was observed once. The V call is TRBV7-2, the J call TRBJ1-4; D uncertain. The CDR3 length is 14 residues. The V gene lost 2 bases and the J gene lost 7 bases, with 11 bases spanning the gap. Germline CDR1 reads SGHTA; CDR2 reads FQGNSA. The CDR3 loop is CASSLIGFGEKLFF. The CDR3 DNA follows: TGTGCCAGCAGCTTAATCGGGTTTGGTGAAAAACTGTTTTTT.

V usage is TRBV2 and J usage is TRBJ2-5; TRBD2 is a possible D gene (5 bases). V lost 2 bases and J lost 5, with 9 bases in between. This CDR3 contains 13 residues. The germline V gene encodes CDR1 SNHLY and CDR2 FYNNEI. The CDR3 nucleotides are TGTGCCAGCAGTGAAATCGGGGAGGAGACCCAGTACTTC. It translates to CASSEIGEETQYF.

The chain links TRBV5-4 to TRBJ2-5, with 14 bases lining up with TRBD2. Unmatched junction bases numbered 10, after V lost 1 base and J lost 5 bases. Germline values: CDR1 SGHNT, CDR2 YYREEE (reference sequence). The CDR3 length is 18 residues. The CDR3 sequence is CASSLFGTSGGPGETQYF. CDR3 nucleotide sequence: TGTGCCAGCAGCTTGTTTGGGACTAGCGGGGGCCCAGGGGAGACCCAGTACTTC.

This clone was detected a few times. This rearrangement joins TRBV6-1 to TRBJ2-7; TRBD1 aligns across 7 bases. This CDR3 spans 13 amino acids. Germline values: CDR1 MNHNS, CDR2 SASEGT. Trimming at V came to 7 bases and at J to 4 bases, leaving 7 bases not matched to a gene. CDR3 bases: TGTGCCAGCACCCCAGGGGGAGTGTACGAGCAGTACTTC. This codes for CASTPGGVYEQYF.

J is TRBJ2-3 and V is TRBV5-1; 11 bases map to TRBD2. The CDR3 totals 16 residues. V was clipped by 4 bases and J by 3 bases; unmatched bases: 7. Per the germline V gene, CDR1 is SGHRS and CDR2 is YFSETQ. Here the CDR3 reads CASSDLLAGVTDTQYF. In DNA form, the CDR3 reads TGCGCCAGCAGCGACCTACTAGCGGGGGTTACAGATACGCAGTATTTT.

The chain has TRBV5-8 and TRBJ2-5; the D gene is possibly TRBD2 (5 bases). The CDR3 covers 15 residues. V was cut by 1 base and J by 10 bases, with 20 bases left in between. The germline V gene encodes CDR1 SGHTS and CDR2 YDEGEE. This CDR3 is CASSLYRSTPGDQYF. DNA for the CDR3: TGTGCCAGCAGCTTGTATCGGTCAACCCCCGGGGACCAGTACTTC.